This TCR beta chain is drawn from a study of radiotherapy plus CTLA-4 blockade in lung cancer. Background on the study: Roughly a sixth of enrolled patients responded objectively, and approximately 30% had disease control. Points from the study as a whole: With interferon-beta, early dynamics of blood T cell clones were reported to best predict response. Subsequent to radiotherapy plus ipilimumab, tumor-derived TCR clones underwent expansion in blood.

Sequencing was performed with immunoSEQ multiplex PCR; in TCRdb, only in-frame clones are kept and a portion is missing. The data contain 25,000 to 35,000 clones, roughly 77% of them singletons. Germline V CDR1 and CDR2: SGHTA, FQGNSA. The CDR3 sequence is 12 residues long. Trimming cost V 2 bases and J 12 bases; bases outside gene matches: 5. With regard to this clone: The target antigen is unknown.

The chain combines TRBV7-2 with TRBJ1-1; TRBD1 matches 8 bases. This material consisted of peripheral blood, taken from a patient treated with radiotherapy plus ipilimumab. The receptor's source is a human donor with non-small cell lung cancer that progressed on radiotherapy plus ipilimumab. This CDR3 is CASSLLQGASFF. For the CDR3, the DNA is TGTGCCAGCAGCTTACTCCAGGGGGCATCTTTCTTT.